Described below is a single TCR beta chain sequence and its context. Its specificity is unknown. Primers for the PCR totalled 60 Vbeta and 13 Jbeta. Some clones are missing from TCRdb's copy, which holds only in-frame ones; the method was immunoSEQ multiplex PCR. The table has about 82,000 clones, 65% to 75% seen once. This entry belongs to a study of cytomegalovirus exposure and HLA in healthy donors. The study, taken as a whole, reports: As a later analysis showed, a missense DCLRE1C variant was linked to trimming of TCR beta V- and J-genes. More clonal expansion characterized HLA-associated TCR beta chains than equally common others in a later analysis.

Losses at the gene ends were 4 bases for V and 8 bases for J; bases not matched to a gene: 7. There are 13 residues in the CDR3. Looked up from germline, CDR1 is SGHTA and CDR2 is FQGNSA. The source of this sequence is a man between 35 and 55 years old in good health and CMV-seropositive. The chain recombines TRBV7-2 with TRBJ1-2, with TRBD1 identical over 7 bases. Sequences were obtained from PBMCs. The DNA for the CDR3 is TGTGCCAGCAGCTCACAGGGGTTGATAGGCTACACCTTC. Translating gives CASSSQGLIGYTF.